Given below is one TCR beta chain in context. Its antigen remains unidentified. No much larger clone is present one base from it, and per-base qualities are unavailable. V loses 5 bases at its end and J loses 8 bases; junction bases beyond the gene matches: 10. The CDR3 has 16 amino acids, counting the end cysteine and phenylalanine. Solely the CDR3 DNA is kept, with 48 bases framed from the first base. Reading the germline V gene gives CDR1 MGHDK and CDR2 SYGVNS. The data belong to a study of technical replicates of blood from four donors (dated by TCRdb to the late 2010s). Receptor libraries were prepared by the immunoSEQ multiplex PCR assay. TCRdb's version of the immuneACCESS table is confined to in-frame rearrangements and falls short of the full clone set. An unresolved V gene accounts for under half of the shortfall where checked; the remainder is of unknown origin. The sample data list some 62,000 clones, and around 87% of these were observed just once. Around 5.2% of the sample is held by the ten biggest clonotypes.

This sequence uses TRBV25-1 and TRBJ2-1; TRBD2 matches 12 bases in the middle. The sequence came from a human donor in good health. Some clones in this sample may be carry-over from other donors' samples. The sequenced sample consisted of PBMCs. For the CDR3, the sequence is CASSKLAGGGLDEQFF. The nucleotide sequence reads TGTGCCAGCAGTAAGCTAGCGGGAGGGGGTCTGGATGAGCAGTTCTTC.